What follows are 16 T cell receptor beta chains derived from one specimen sequenced in a study of T cell responses to AZD1222 COVID-19 vaccine. Sequencing used immunoSEQ multiplex PCR; TCRdb keeps in-frame clones, though not all of them. The sample holds around 120,000 clones, approximately 90% seen once. The sample here was peripheral blood, taken 28 days after the second AZD1222 dose. The receptors here all came from an adult who received the AZD1222 COVID-19 vaccine.

This clone turned up a few times. The rearrangement uses TRBV28 and TRBJ2-4; 7 nucleotides agree with TRBD1. Germline loops: CDR1 MDHEN, CDR2 SYDVKM. The CDR3 runs 17 residues. The V and J ends lost 2 bases and 3 bases, in that order; junction bases with no gene match: 10. The CDR3 loop reads CASSLQGQTKFKNIQYF. CDR3 in DNA: TGTGCCAGCAGTTTACAGGGACAGACAAAATTCAAAAACATTCAGTACTTC.

The V gene is TRBV5-8, the J gene TRBJ1-4; 8 nucleotides line up with TRBD1. Germline V gives CDR1 SGHTS, CDR2 YDEGEE. The CDR3 contains 14 residues. V was pared by 5 bases and J by 5 bases, with 5 bases of the junction left unmatched. The CDR3 protein is CASRGTGLNEKLFF. The CDR3 DNA is TGTGCCAGCAGAGGGACAGGTCTAAATGAAAAACTGTTTTTT.

V and J are TRBV5-6 and TRBJ1-1, with D tentatively TRBD1 (6 bases). CDR3 length: 15 residues. V was pared by 5 bases and J by 4 bases, with 18 bases between. Per germline, CDR1 SGHDT and CDR2 YYEEEE. The CDR3: CASRTRGSAVTEAFF. The CDR3 region has the DNA TGTGCCAGCAGGACTAGGGGGTCCGCTGTCACTGAAGCTTTCTTT.

The V and J genes are TRBV30 and TRBJ1-1; a possible D gene is TRBD1 (6 bases). The V and J ends lost 0 bases and 4 bases respectively, with 18 bases between them. The CDR3 covers 16 residues. Germline CDR1 is GTSNPN and CDR2 is SVGIG (reference sequence). In DNA form, the CDR3 reads TGTGCCTGGAGTGTATACGGGGGGCTACTAGCCACTGAAGCTTTCTTT. This encodes CAWSVYGGLLATEAFF.

This clone came up once. The genes are TRBV30 and TRBJ2-3, with 8 bases identical to TRBD2. Per the germline V gene, CDR1 is GTSNPN and CDR2 is SVGIG (reference sequence). The CDR3 totals 16 residues. With V trimmed by 1 base and J by 4 bases, 10 bases remained unmatched. CDR3 loop: CAWSADRAGVADTQYF. The CDR3 DNA follows: TGTGCCTGGAGTGCGGATAGAGCGGGAGTGGCAGATACGCAGTATTTT.

V gene TRBV25-1 combines with J gene TRBJ2-1, with D possibly matching TRBD1 (5 bases). The length of the CDR3 is 14 residues. V was shortened by 7 bases and J by 4 bases, with 14 bases between the two germline ends. Germline V gene data show CDR1 as MGHDK and CDR2 as SYGVNS. DNA for the CDR3: TGTGCCAGCACATCAGGGCTAGTTTACAATGAGCAGTTCTTC. Translated, it gives CASTSGLVYNEQFF. Full variable domain (missing parts from reference TRBV25-1 and TRBJ2-1): EADIYQTPRYLVIGTGKKITLECSQTMGHDKMYWYQQDPGMELHLIHYSYGVNSTEKGDLSSESTVSRIRTEHFPLTLESARPSHTSQYLCASTSGLVYNEQFFGPGTRLTVL.

The chain recombines TRBV7-8 with TRBJ2-1, with 10 bases fitting TRBD2. The CDR3 covers 19 residues. Per the germline V gene, CDR1 is SGHVS and CDR2 is FQNEAQ. V gave up 5 bases and J gave up 5 bases; unmatched junction bases: 18. CDR3 bases: TGTGCCAGCAGCCAACTGTCTCCGCTAGCGGGAGTGGGAGACAATGAGCAGTTCTTC. Encoded protein: CASSQLSPLAGVGDNEQFF.

The chain joins TRBV29-1 to TRBJ1-1; D not certain. V shed 5 bases and J shed 0 bases, with 7 bases lying between them. The CDR3 is 12 amino acids. Germline values: CDR1 SQVTM, CDR2 ANQGSEA. CDR3 sequence: CSVSWMNTEAFF. The CDR3 DNA reads TGCAGCGTTTCGTGGATGAACACTGAAGCTTTCTTT.

The chain couples TRBV28 to TRBJ2-7; D is perhaps TRBD1 or TRBD2 (5 bases each). CDR1 and CDR2 (germline): MDHEN, SYDVKM. With 2 bases removed from V and 6 bases from J, the gap between germline ends came to 20 bases. This CDR3 spans 16 amino acids. The CDR3 spells CASSLLDGTLPSEQYF. For the CDR3, the DNA is TGTGCCAGCAGTTTACTCGACGGGACCCTCCCGAGCGAGCAGTACTTC.

The chain carries TRBV5-4 and TRBJ1-5, with D perhaps matching TRBD1 (5 bases). The V end lost 5 bases, the J end lost 2 bases, and 8 bases lay between the germline ends. Germline V gene data show CDR1 as SGHNT and CDR2 as YYREEE (reference sequence). The CDR3 runs 13 residues. CDR3 nucleotides: TGTGCCAGCAGTGACAGTGGCAATCAGCCCCAGCATTTT. Its translation is CASSDSGNQPQHF. Combining the CDR3 with reference TRBV5-4 and TRBJ1-5 gives the whole variable domain ETGVTQSPTHLIKTRGQQVTLRCSSQSGHNTVSWYQQALGQGPQFIFQYYREEENGRGNFPPRFSGLQFPNYSSELNVNALELDDSALYLCASSDSGNQPQHFGDGTRLSIL.

This rearrangement joins TRBV7-9 to TRBJ2-2; 8 nucleotides match TRBD1. Germline loops: CDR1 SEHNR, CDR2 FQNEAQ (reference sequence). The CDR3 covers 16 residues. Trimming at V came to 3 bases and at J to 0 bases, leaving 3 bases not matched to a gene. In DNA, the CDR3 is TGTGCCAGCAGCTTCGGACAGGGCCCGAACACCGGGGAGCTGTTTTTT. Its protein product is CASSFGQGPNTGELFF.

This chain uses TRBV5-4 with TRBJ1-5; D is uncertain. Trimming cost V 4 bases and J 0 bases, with 11 bases left between them. From germline, CDR1 is SGHNT and CDR2 YYREEE (reference sequence). The CDR3 covers 15 residues. Here the CDR3 DNA reads TGTGCCAGCAGCGACGGACTTTTTAGCAATCAGCCCCAGCATTTT. Translating it yields CASSDGLFSNQPQHF.

The CDR3 reads CASRTGTSSTYEQYF. CDR3 nucleotides: TGTGCCAGTAGAACCGGGACTAGCTCTACCTACGAGCAGTACTTC. The chain is built from TRBV19 and TRBJ2-7; TRBD2 agrees at 9 bases. The CDR3 runs 15 residues. The germline gives CDR1 LNHDA, CDR2 SQIVND (reference sequence). Unmatched junction bases numbered 8, after V lost 6 bases and J lost 2 bases. The full variable domain, with the rest looked up from reference TRBV19 and TRBJ2-7, is DGGITQSPKYLFRKEGQNVTLSCEQNLNHDAMYWYRQDPGQGLRLIYYSQIVNDFQKGDIAEGYSVSREKKESFPLTVTSAQKNPTAFYLCASRTGTSSTYEQYFGPGTRLTVT.

This clone came up a few times. The rearrangement links TRBV30 to TRBJ1-6; D might be TRBD1 (6 bases). Germline-derived CDR1 and CDR2 are GTSNPN and SVGIG (reference sequence). This CDR3 is built from 13 residues. The ends were cut back, 7 bases at V and 10 bases at J, with 17 bases in the middle. CDR3 in DNA: TGTGCCTCCCTGGCGGGGGCTCGATCACCCCTCCACTTT. Translation gives CASLAGARSPLHF.

The chain recombines TRBV28 with TRBJ1-2; 9 nucleotides agree with TRBD1. Per the germline V gene, CDR1 is MDHEN and CDR2 is SYDVKM. CDR3 length: 15 amino acids. V shed 6 bases, J shed 3 bases, and the junction held 8 bases outside the gene matches. CDR3 nucleotide sequence: TGTGCCAGCAGGGCAGGGACAGGGCGATACTATGGCTACACCTTC. The encoded protein is CASRAGTGRYYGYTF.

The chain is built from TRBV19 and TRBJ2-2, with 7 bases fitting TRBD1. The ends lost 6 bases at V and 0 bases at J; junction bases unmatched: 7. Germline CDR1 and CDR2: LNHDA and SQIVND (reference sequence). The CDR3 loop spans 16 amino acids. CDR3 nucleotide sequence: TGTGCCAGTAGATGGACTGGACAGGCGAACACCGGGGAGCTGTTTTTT. Its translation is CASRWTGQANTGELFF. The full variable domain, with the rest looked up from reference TRBV19 and TRBJ2-2, is DGGITQSPKYLFRKEGQNVTLSCEQNLNHDAMYWYRQDPGQGLRLIYYSQIVNDFQKGDIAEGYSVSREKKESFPLTVTSAQKNPTAFYLCASRWTGQANTGELFFGEGSRLTVL.